Each of the 15 T cell receptor beta chains below was sequenced from the same sample in a study of human thymus T cells. The data were produced by immunoSEQ multiplex PCR, yet TCRdb's version contains in-frame clones alone and is incomplete. The repertoire holds roughly 120,000 clones, with around 94% as singletons. From resections taken during corrective heart surgery, the thymus tissue was obtained. The sequenced material came from thymus tissue. All receptors derive from a boy under three years old with a congenital heart defect but otherwise immunologically healthy.

The rearrangement uses TRBV2 and TRBJ2-7; 13 nucleotides agree with TRBD2. V shed 2 bases, J shed 6 bases, and the junction held 4 bases outside the gene matches. Germline V CDR1 and CDR2: SNHLY, FYNNEI. This CDR3 comprises 15 residues. As DNA, the CDR3 is TGTGCCAGCAGTGAAAGACTAGCGGGGGGATCCGAGCAGTACTTC. Translated: CASSERLAGGSEQYF.

DNA for the CDR3: TGTGCCAGCAGGCAAGACAGGGGACGGCACGAGCAGTACTTC. The encoded protein is CASRQDRGRHEQYF. The rearrangement uses TRBV2 and TRBJ2-7, with 8 bases that match TRBD1. This CDR3 contains 14 residues. CDR1 and CDR2 from the germline V gene are SNHLY and FYNNEI. J lost 5 bases, V lost 6 bases, and 9 bases had no gene match.

J is TRBJ2-5 and V is TRBV6-5; TRBD2 matches at 9 bases. Germline V CDR1 and CDR2: MNHEY, SVGAGI. V was pared by 0 bases and J by 5 bases, with 7 bases of the junction left unmatched. The CDR3 is 16 amino acids. CDR3 sequence: CASSYSRRGGRETQYF. CDR3 sequence (DNA): TGTGCCAGCAGTTACTCGAGGCGGGGGGGACGGGAGACCCAGTACTTC.

The chain combines TRBV25-1 with TRBJ1-1; D call uncertain. The germline gives CDR1 MGHDK, CDR2 SYGVNS. V shed 0 bases and J shed 0 bases, with 8 bases lying between them. The CDR3 totals 15 residues. CDR3 region: CASSEYPEMNTEAFF. The CDR3 DNA is TGTGCCAGCAGTGAATATCCAGAAATGAACACTGAAGCTTTCTTT.

The CDR3 is CASSLNPGGHNNEQFF. The DNA for the CDR3 is TGTGCCAGCAGCTTAAATCCCGGGGGGCATAACAATGAGCAGTTCTTC. The V and J genes are TRBV7-9 and TRBJ2-1; TRBD2 is a possible D gene (7 bases). V lost 2 bases to trimming and J lost 5 bases, with 16 bases between them. The CDR3 sequence is 16 residues long. Germline-derived CDR1 and CDR2 are SEHNR and FQNEAQ (reference sequence). Using reference TRBV7-9 and TRBJ2-1 for the parts outside the CDR3, the full variable domain is DTGVSQNPRHKITKRGQNVTFRCDPISEHNRLYWYRQTLGQGPEFLTYFQNEAQLEKSRLLSDRFSAERPKGSFSTLEIQRTEQGDSAMYLCASSLNPGGHNNEQFFGPGTRLTVL.

In the case of this clone: The sample has other DNA sequences that encode this CDR3 too. The chain employs TRBV5-4 and TRBJ2-1, with 10 bases lining up with TRBD2. The CDR3 runs 15 residues. Unmatched junction bases numbered 6, after V lost 4 bases and J lost 5 bases. From germline, CDR1 is SGHNT and CDR2 YYREEE (reference sequence). CDR3 sequence (DNA): TGTGCCAGCAGCCCCGGGACTAGCGCAGACAATGAGCAGTTCTTC. As protein: CASSPGTSADNEQFF.

The chain links TRBV4-1 to TRBJ1-2; a weak D match, TRBD1 (5 bases). The CDR3 is made up of 16 amino acids. CDR1 is MGHRA and CDR2 is YSYEKL in the germline V gene. The V and J ends lost 0 bases and 8 bases respectively, with 19 bases between them. The CDR3 bases are TGCGCCAGCAGCCAAGATGTAGTGGGGGGAATGGTCGGCTACACCTTC. Amino acid sequence: CASSQDVVGGMVGYTF.

The chain couples TRBV7-9 to TRBJ2-6; D gene ambiguous. The CDR3 covers 15 residues. The V end lost 4 bases, the J end lost 2 bases, and 9 bases lay between the germline ends. Germline-derived CDR1 and CDR2 are SEHNR and FQNEAQ (reference sequence). CDR3 nucleotides: TGTGCCAGCAGCTCGCGGCTGCCTGGGGCCAACGTCCTGACTTTC. Translation gives CASSSRLPGANVLTF.

The chain combines TRBV2 with TRBJ1-5, with 7 bases aligning to TRBD1. Per germline, CDR1 SNHLY and CDR2 FYNNEI. Trimming took 0 bases from V and 3 from J; bases not matched to a gene: 2. The CDR3 extends over 15 amino acids. The CDR3 DNA reads as TGTGCCAGCAGTGAAGCGACAGGGCCCAATCAGCCCCAGCATTTT. Its protein product is CASSEATGPNQPQHF.

This chain links TRBV4-3 with TRBJ2-1, with 12 nucleotides matching TRBD2. There are 17 residues in the CDR3. V shed 5 bases, J shed 4 bases, and the junction held 9 bases outside the gene matches. Per the germline V gene, CDR1 is LGHNA and CDR2 is YSLEER. CDR3 residues: CASSARLAGAPYNEQFF. The CDR3 nucleotides read TGCGCCAGCAGCGCCCGACTAGCGGGGGCCCCTTACAATGAGCAGTTCTTC.

This clone has a single count. The chain combines TRBV10-1 with TRBJ2-1; 10 bases line up with TRBD2. The CDR3 is made up of 16 amino acids. Germline assignment: CDR1 WNHNN and CDR2 SYGVQD (reference sequence). V lost 2 bases and J lost 3; bases outside the gene matches: 4. The CDR3 coding sequence is TGCGCCAGCAGTGAGAAGCGGGGGGGCCGCTACAATGAGCAGTTCTTC. Amino acids: CASSEKRGGRYNEQFF.

V usage is TRBV29-1 and J usage is TRBJ1-2; D remains unclear. V lost 6 bases and J 5 bases, leaving 19 bases between the germline ends. The CDR3 spans 14 residues. Germline lookup yields CDR1 SQVTM and CDR2 ANQGSEA. CDR3 amino acids: CSVPTLGSPYGYTF. The DNA of the CDR3 is TGCAGCGTCCCGACCCTCGGATCTCCTTATGGCTACACCTTC.

CDR3: CAWTGTQGTGDGYTF. The CDR3 DNA sequence: TGTGCCTGGACCGGAACCCAAGGGACAGGGGATGGCTACACCTTC. The V and J genes are TRBV30 and TRBJ1-2, with 10 nucleotides matching TRBD1. Germline V gene sequence: CDR1 GTSNPN, CDR2 SVGIG (reference sequence). The CDR3 is made up of 15 amino acids. The ends lost 4 bases at V and 6 bases at J; junction bases unmatched: 11.

V usage is TRBV10-3 and J usage is TRBJ2-7; 9 bases match TRBD2. CDR3 length equals 15 residues. The V and J ends lost 2 bases and 3 bases, in that order; junction bases with no gene match: 5. Per the germline V gene, CDR1 is ENHRY and CDR2 is SYGVKD. CDR3 protein: CAISERAGGLYEQYF. The DNA for the CDR3 is TGTGCCATCAGTGAGAGAGCGGGGGGCCTCTACGAGCAGTACTTC.

The chain is built from TRBV6-6 and TRBJ2-5, with D unresolved. V shed 2 bases and J shed 4 bases, with 5 bases lying between them. CDR3 size: 12 residues. CDR1 and CDR2 from the germline V gene are MNHNY and SVGAGI (reference sequence). CDR3 DNA sequence: TGTGCCAGCAGTTACGTTGGAGAGACCCAGTACTTC. Amino acid sequence: CASSYVGETQYF.